This T cell receptor (beta chain) was identified in a study of immunodeficiency (dated by TCRdb to about 2019). Context from the whole study: To search for oligoclonality and VDJ recombination defects, the researchers carried out a repertoire analysis.

From the cysteine through the phenylalanine, the CDR3 covers 18 amino acids. The only DNA kept is the CDR3, 54 bases in frame from the first base. The germline V gene supplies CDR1 MNHEY and CDR2 SVGEGT. V lost 2 bases and J lost 0 bases; the stretch between them is 14 bases long. Patients had fewer naive CD4 and especially CD8 T cells, with expanded effector memory subpopulations. Before TCR sequencing, CD3+CD4+ T cells were sorted from fresh PBMCs. Genomic DNA was extracted using the QIAamp DNA Blood Mini Kit and was submitted for immunoSEQ repertoire analysis. CDR3 regions were amplified by multiplex PCR from a standard quantity of genomic DNA template. PCR products were sequenced on an Illumina platform. Processing in the source paper ran as follows. Sequences were mapped to a reference, using V, D and J gene definitions from IMGT. A nearest-neighbor clustering algorithm merged closely related sequences to remove PCR and sequencing errors. V, D and J usage was examined in productive unique and total sequences using ImmunoSEQ Analyzer tools along with R version 3.6.1. Sourced from immuneACCESS, this table was stored by TCRdb with only in-frame sequences that have V and J called. A share of the clones is absent; for the studies checked, an unresolved V gene accounts for under half, and the remainder has no known explanation. The V and J calls and clone size are taken from that table; D and trimming were inferred from the DNA. The sample includes 2,000 to 3,000 clones, with roughly 87% observed a single time. The ten largest clones capture under 9.5% of the sample.

Study-wide conclusions, independent of this receptor: In entropy comparisons, n=3 (open circles) was shown for patients versus healthy controls, and a thymic development effect was only suggested as possible. Severe oligoclonality, as judged by top-100 and total clonotype frequencies, was observed in patient CD8+ T cells but not in patient CD4+ T cells. V-J pairing and productive entropy of CD4+ T cells appeared to be similar between patients and controls.

On this clone: Which antigen it targets is not known. The sample holds no much larger clone one base away, and base qualities are not on file.

This clonotype was obtained from a girl aged 10 to 17 with POLD1 deficiency. Recombination linked TRBV6-2 or TRBV6-3 to TRBJ2-6, with no reliable assignment of the D segment. Material for sequencing was CD4+ T cells from blood. The nucleotide sequence is TGTGCCAGCAGTTACCTGGGCCTTTCCTACTCTGGGGCCAACGTCCTGACTTTC. Its translation is CASSYLGLSYSGANVLTF.